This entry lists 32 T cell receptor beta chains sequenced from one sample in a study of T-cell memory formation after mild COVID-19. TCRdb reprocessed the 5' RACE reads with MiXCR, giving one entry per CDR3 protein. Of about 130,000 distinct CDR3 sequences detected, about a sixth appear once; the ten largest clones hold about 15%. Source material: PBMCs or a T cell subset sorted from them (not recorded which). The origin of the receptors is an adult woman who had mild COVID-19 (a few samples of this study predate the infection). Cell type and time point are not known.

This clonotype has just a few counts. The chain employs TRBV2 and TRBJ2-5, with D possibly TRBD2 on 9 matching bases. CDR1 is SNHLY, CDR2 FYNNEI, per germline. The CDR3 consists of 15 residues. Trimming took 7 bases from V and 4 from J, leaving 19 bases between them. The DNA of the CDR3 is TGTGCCAGCATCAGGGGGCCTAGCGGGATAGAGACCCAGTACTTC. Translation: CASIRGPSGIETQYF.

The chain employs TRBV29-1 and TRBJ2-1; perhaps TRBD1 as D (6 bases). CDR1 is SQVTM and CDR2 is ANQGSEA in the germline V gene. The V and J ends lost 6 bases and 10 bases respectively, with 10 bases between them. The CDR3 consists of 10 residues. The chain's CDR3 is CSVADREQFF. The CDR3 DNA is TGCAGCGTAGCAGACAGGGAGCAGTTCTTC.

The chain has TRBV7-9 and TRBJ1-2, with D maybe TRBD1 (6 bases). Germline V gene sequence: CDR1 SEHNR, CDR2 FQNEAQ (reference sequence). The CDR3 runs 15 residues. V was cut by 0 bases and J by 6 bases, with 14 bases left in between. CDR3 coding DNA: TGTGCCAGCAGCTTAGCAGGGGGGGTAACTGATGGCTACACCTTC. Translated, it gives CASSLAGGVTDGYTF.

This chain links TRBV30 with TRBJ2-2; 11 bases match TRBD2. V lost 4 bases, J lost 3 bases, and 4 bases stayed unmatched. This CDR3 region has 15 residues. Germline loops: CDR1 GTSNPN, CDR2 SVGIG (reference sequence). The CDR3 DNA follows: TGTGCCTGGAATCCACTAGCGGGGGACACCGGGGAGCTGTTTTTT. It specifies CAWNPLAGDTGELFF.

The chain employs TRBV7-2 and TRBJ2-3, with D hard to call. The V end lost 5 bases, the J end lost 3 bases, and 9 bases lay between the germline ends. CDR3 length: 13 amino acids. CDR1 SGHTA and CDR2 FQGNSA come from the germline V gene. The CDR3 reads CASSTRPTDTQYF. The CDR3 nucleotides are TGTGCCAGCAGCACAAGGCCTACAGATACGCAGTATTTT.

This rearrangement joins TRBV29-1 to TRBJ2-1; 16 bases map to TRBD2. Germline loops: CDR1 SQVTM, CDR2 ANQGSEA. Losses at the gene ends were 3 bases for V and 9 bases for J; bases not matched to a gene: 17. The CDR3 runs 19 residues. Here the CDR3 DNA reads TGCAGCGTTGAGTCTACCGGGACTAGCGGGAGGGCCCCAGTTAGTGAGCAGTTCTTC. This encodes CSVESTGTSGRAPVSEQFF.

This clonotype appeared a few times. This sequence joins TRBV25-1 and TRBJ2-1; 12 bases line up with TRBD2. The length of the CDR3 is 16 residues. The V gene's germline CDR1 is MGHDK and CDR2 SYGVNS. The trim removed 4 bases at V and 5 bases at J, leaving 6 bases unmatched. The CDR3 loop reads CASSALTSGRNNEQFF. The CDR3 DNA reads TGTGCCAGCAGTGCCTTGACTAGCGGGAGAAACAATGAGCAGTTCTTC.

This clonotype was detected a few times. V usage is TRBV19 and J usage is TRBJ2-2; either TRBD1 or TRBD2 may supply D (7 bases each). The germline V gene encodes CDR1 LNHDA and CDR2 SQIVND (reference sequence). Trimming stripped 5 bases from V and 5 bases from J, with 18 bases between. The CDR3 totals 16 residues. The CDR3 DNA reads TGTGCCAGTAGTCGTAGGGGAGGGGGCTGGACCGGGGAGCTGTTTTTT. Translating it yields CASSRRGGGWTGELFF. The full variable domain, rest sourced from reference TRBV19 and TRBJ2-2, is DGGITQSPKYLFRKEGQNVTLSCEQNLNHDAMYWYRQDPGQGLRLIYYSQIVNDFQKGDIAEGYSVSREKKESFPLTVTSAQKNPTAFYLCASSRRGGGWTGELFFGEGSRLTVL.

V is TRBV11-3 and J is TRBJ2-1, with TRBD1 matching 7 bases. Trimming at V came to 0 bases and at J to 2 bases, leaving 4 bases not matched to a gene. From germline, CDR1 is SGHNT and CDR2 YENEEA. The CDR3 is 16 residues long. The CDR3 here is CASSLERGTAYNEQFF. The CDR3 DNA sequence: TGTGCCAGCAGCTTAGAACGTGGGACAGCCTACAATGAGCAGTTCTTC.

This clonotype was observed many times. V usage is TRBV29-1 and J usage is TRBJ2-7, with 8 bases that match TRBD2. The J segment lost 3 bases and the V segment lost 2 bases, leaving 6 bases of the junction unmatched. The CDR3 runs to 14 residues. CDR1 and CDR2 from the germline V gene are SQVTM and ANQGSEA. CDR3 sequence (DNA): TGCAGCGTTGAATTGGCGGGAGGAAGCTACGAGCAGTACTTC. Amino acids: CSVELAGGSYEQYF.

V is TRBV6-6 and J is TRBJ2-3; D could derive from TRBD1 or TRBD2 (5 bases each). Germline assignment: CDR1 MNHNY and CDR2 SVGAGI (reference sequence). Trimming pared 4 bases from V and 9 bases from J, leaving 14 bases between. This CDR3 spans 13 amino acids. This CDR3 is CASSLSPGRTQYF. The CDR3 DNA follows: TGTGCCAGCAGTTTGAGCCCAGGGAGAACGCAGTATTTT.

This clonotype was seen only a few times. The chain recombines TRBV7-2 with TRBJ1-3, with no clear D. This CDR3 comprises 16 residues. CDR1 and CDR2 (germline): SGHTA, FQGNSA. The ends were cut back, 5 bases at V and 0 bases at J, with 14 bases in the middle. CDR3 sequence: CASSPQSPASGNTIYF. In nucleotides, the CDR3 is TGTGCCAGCAGCCCACAAAGCCCAGCCTCTGGAAACACCATATATTTT.

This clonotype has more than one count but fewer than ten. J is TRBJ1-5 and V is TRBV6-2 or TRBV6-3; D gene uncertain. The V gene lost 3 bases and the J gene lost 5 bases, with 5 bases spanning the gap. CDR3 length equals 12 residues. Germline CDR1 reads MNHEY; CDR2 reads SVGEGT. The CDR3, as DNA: TGTGCCAGCAGTTATCGTGATCAGCCCCAGCATTTT. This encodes CASSYRDQPQHF.

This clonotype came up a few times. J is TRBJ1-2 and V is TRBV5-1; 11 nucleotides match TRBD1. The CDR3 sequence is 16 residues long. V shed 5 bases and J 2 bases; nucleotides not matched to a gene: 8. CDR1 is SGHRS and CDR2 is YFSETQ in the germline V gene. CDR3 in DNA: TGCGCCAGCAGACCGGGACAGGGGGACTTCAACTATGGCTACACCTTC. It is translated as CASRPGQGDFNYGYTF.

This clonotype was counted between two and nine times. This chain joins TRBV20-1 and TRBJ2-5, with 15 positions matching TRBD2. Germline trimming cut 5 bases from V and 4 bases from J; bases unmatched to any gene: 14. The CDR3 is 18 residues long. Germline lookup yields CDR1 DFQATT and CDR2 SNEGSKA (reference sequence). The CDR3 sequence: CSASDPGLAGGPRETQYF. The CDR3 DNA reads TGCAGTGCTTCCGACCCCGGACTAGCGGGAGGGCCTAGAGAGACCCAGTACTTC.

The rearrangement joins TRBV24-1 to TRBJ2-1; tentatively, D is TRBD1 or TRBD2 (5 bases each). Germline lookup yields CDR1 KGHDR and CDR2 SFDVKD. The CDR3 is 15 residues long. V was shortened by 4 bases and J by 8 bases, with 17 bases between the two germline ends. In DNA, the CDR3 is TGTGCCACCAGTGACCTGGGACGGCGAGGCGATGAGCAGTTCTTC. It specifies CATSDLGRRGDEQFF.

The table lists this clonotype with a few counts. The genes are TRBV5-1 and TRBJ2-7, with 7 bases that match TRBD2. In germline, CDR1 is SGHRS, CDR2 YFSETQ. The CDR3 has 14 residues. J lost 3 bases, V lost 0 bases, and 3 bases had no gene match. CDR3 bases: TGCGCCAGCAGCTTGGGCGGGGGAGACTACGAGCAGTACTTC. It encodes CASSLGGGDYEQYF.

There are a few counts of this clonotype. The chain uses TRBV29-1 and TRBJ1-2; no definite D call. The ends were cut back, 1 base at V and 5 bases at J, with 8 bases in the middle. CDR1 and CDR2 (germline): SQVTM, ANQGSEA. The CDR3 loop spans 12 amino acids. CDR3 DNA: TGCAGCGTTGAAGGTTTAGGGTATGGCTACACCTTC. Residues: CSVEGLGYGYTF.

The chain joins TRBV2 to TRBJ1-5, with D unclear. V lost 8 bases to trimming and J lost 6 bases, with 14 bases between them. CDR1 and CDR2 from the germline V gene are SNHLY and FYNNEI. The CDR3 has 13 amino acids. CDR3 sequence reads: CASDGGYGQPQHF. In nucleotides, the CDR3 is TGTGCCAGCGACGGAGGTTATGGTCAGCCCCAGCATTTT. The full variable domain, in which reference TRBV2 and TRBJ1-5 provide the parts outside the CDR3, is EPEVTQTPSHQVTQMGQEVILRCVPISNHLYFYWYRQILGQKVEFLVSFYNNEISEKSEIFDDQFSVERPDGSNFTLKIRSTKLEDSAMYFCASDGGYGQPQHFGDGTRLSIL.

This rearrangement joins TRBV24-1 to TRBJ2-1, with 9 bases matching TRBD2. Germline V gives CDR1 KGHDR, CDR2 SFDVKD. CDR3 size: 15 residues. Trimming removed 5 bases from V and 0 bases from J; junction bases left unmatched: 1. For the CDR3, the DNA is TGTGCCACCAGTGTTAGCGGGAGCTCCTACAATGAGCAGTTCTTC. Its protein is CATSVSGSSYNEQFF.

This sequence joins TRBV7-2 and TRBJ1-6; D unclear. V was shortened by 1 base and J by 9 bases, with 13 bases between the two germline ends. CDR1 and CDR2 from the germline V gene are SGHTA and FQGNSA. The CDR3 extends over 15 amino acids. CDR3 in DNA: TGTGCCAGCAGCTTAGGTGCCCGGGGAAGTTCACCCCTCCACTTT. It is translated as CASSLGARGSSPLHF.

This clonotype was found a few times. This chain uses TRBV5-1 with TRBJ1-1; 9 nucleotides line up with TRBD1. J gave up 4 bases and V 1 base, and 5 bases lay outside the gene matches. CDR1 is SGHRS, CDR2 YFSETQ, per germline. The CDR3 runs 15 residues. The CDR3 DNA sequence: TGCGCCAGCAGCTTGCTGGTGGGACAGGGCACTGAAGCTTTCTTT. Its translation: CASSLLVGQGTEAFF.

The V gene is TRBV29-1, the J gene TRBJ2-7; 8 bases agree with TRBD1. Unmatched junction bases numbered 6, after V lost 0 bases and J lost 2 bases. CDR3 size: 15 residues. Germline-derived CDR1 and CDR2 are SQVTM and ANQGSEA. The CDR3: CSVEDHRTGTYEQYF. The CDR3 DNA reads TGCAGCGTTGAAGATCATAGGACAGGGACCTACGAGCAGTACTTC.

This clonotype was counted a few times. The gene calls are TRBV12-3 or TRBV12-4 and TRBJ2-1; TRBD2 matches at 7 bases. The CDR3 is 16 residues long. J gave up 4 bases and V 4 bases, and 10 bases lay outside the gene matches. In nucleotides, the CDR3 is TGTGCCAGCAGTTCCACGGGACTAAGCTCATACAATGAGCAGTTCTTC. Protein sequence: CASSSTGLSSYNEQFF.

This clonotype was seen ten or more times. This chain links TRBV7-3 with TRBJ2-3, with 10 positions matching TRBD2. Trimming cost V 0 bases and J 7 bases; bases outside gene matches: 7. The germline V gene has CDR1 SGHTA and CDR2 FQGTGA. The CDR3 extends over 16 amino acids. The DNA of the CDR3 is TGTGCCAGCAGCTTAACGCTAGCGGGAGTGGAGAATACGCAGTATTTT. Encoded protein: CASSLTLAGVENTQYF.

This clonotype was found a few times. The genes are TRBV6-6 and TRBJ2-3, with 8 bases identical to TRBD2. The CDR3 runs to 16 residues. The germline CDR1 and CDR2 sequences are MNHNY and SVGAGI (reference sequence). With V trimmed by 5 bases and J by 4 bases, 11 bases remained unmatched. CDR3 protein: CASSAGSGSQADTQYF. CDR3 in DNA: TGTGCCAGCAGTGCTGGCAGCGGGAGTCAGGCAGATACGCAGTATTTT.

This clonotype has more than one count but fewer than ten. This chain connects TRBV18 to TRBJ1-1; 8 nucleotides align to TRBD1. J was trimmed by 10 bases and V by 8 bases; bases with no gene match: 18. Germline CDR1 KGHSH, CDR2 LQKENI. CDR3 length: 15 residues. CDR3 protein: CASATPRTGRPGAFF. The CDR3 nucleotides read TGTGCCAGCGCCACGCCCAGGACAGGGAGACCAGGAGCTTTCTTT.

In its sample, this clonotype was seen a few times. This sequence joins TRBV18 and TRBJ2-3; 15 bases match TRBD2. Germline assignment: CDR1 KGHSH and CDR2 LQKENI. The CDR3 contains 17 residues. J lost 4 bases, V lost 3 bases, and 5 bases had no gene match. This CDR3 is CASSPPGLAGGADTQYF. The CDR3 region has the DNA TGTGCCAGCTCACCGCCGGGACTAGCGGGGGGTGCAGATACGCAGTATTTT.

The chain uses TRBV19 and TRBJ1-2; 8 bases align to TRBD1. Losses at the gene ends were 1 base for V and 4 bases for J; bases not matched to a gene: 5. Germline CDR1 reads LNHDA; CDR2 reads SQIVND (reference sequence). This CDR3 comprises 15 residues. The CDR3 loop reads CASSIAAGQVYGYTF. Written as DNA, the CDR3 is TGTGCCAGTAGTATAGCCGCGGGACAGGTCTATGGCTACACCTTC.

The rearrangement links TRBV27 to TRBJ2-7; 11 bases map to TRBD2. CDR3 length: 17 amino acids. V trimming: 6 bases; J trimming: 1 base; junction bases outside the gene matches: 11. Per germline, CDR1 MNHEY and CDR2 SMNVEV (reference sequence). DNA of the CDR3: TGTGCCAGCAGCCCGTGGGCGACTAGCGGGATATCCTACGAGCAGTACTTC. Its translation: CASSPWATSGISYEQYF.

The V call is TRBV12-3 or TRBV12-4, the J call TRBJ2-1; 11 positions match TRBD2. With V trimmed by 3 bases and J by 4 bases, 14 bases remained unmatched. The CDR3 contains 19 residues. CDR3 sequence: CASSFHLAGGPRIYNEQFF. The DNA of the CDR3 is TGTGCCAGCAGTTTCCACCTAGCGGGGGGCCCGAGGATATACAATGAGCAGTTCTTC.

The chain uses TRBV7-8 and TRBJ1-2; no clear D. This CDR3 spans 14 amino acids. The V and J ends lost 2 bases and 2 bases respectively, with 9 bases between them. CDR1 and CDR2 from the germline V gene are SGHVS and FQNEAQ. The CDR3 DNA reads TGTGCCAGCAGCTTAACGTCAGGAAACTATGGCTACACCTTC. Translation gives CASSLTSGNYGYTF.